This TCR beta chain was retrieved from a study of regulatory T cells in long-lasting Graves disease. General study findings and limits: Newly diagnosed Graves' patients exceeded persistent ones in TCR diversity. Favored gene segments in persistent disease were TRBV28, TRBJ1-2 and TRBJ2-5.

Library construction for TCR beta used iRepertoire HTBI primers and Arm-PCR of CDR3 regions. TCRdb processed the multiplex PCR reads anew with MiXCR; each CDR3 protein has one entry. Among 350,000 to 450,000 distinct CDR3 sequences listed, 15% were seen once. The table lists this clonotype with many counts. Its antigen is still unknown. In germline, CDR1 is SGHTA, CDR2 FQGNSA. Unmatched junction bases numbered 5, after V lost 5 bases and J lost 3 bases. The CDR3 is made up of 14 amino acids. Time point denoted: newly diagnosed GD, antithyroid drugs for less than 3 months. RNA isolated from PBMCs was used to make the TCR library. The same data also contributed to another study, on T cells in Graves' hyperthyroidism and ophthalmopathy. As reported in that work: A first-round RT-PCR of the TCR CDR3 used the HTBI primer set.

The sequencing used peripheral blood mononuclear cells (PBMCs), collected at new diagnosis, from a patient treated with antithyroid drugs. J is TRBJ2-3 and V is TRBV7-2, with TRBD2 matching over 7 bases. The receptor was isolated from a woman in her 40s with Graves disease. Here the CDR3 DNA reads TGTGCCAGCAGCCCGCGGGAGAAAACAGATACGCAGTATTTT. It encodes CASSPREKTDTQYF.